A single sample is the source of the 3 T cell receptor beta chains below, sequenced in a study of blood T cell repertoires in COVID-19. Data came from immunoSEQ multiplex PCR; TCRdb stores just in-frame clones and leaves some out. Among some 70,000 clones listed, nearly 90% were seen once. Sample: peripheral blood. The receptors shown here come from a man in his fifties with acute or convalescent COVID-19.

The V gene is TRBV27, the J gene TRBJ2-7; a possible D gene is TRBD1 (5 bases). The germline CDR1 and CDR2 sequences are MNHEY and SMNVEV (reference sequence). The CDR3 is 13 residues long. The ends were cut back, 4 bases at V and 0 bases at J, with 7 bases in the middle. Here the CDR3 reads CASSSQVSYEQYF. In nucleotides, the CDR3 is TGTGCCAGCAGTTCACAGGTCTCCTACGAGCAGTACTTC.

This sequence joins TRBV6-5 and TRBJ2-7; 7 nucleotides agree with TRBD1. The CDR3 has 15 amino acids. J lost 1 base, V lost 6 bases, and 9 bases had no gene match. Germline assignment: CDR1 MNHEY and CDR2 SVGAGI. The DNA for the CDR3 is TGTGCCAGCAGCACCACCGGGACAGTATCCTACGAGCAGTACTTC. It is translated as CASSTTGTVSYEQYF.

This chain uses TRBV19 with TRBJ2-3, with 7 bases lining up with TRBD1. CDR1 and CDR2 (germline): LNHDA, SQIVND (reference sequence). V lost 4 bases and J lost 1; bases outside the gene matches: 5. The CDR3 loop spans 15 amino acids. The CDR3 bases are TGTGCCAGTAGTACGACAGGGCTTGGCACAGATACGCAGTATTTT. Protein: CASSTTGLGTDTQYF.